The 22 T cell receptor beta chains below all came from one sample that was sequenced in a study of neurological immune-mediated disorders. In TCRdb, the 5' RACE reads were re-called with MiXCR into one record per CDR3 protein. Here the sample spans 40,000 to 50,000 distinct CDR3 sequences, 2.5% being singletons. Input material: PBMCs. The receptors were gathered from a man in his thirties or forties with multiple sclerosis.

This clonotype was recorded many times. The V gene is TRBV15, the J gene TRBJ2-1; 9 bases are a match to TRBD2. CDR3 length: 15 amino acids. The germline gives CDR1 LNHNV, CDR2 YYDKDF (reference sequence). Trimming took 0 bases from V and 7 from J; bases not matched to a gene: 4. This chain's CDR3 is CATSREAGGLNEQFF. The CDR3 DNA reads TGTGCCACCAGCAGAGAGGCGGGGGGGTTAAATGAGCAGTTCTTC. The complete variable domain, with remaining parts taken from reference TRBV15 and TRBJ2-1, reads DAMVIQNPRYQVTQFGKPVTLSCSQTLNHNVMYWYQQKSSQAPKLLFHYYDKDFNNEADTPDNFQSRRPNTSFCFLDIRSPGLGDTAMYLCATSREAGGLNEQFFGPGTRLTVL.

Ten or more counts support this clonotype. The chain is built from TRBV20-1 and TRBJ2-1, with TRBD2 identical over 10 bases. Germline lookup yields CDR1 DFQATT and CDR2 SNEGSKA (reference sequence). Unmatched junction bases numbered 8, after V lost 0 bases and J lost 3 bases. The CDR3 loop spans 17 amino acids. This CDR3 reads CSARDPRTSGDYNEQFF. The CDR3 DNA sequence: TGCAGTGCTAGAGATCCCAGGACTAGCGGAGACTACAATGAGCAGTTCTTC.

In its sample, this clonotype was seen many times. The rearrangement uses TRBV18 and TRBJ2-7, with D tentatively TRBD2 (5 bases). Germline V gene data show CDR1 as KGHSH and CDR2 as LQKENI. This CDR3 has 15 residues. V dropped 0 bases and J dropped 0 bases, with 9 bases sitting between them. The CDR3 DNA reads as TGTGCCAGCTCACCACCTGAGGGTTTCTCCTACGAGCAGTACTTC. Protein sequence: CASSPPEGFSYEQYF. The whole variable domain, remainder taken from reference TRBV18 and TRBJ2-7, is NAGVMQNPRHLVRRRGQEARLRCSPMKGHSHVYWYRQLPEEGLKFMVYLQKENIIDESGMPKERFSAEFPKEGPSILRIQQVVRGDSAAYFCASSPPEGFSYEQYFGPGTRLTVT.

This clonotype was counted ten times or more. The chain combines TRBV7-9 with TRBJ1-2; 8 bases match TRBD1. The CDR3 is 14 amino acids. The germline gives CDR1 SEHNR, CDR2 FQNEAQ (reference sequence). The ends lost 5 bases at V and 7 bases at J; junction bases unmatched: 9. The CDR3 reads CASSGTGDIPGYTF. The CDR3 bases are TGTGCCAGCAGCGGGACAGGAGATATCCCTGGCTACACCTTC.

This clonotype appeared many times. The CDR3 sequence: CASSLGTTNNEQFF. The CDR3 nucleotides read TGTGCCAGCAGCCTCGGGACTACTAACAATGAGCAGTTCTTC. The chain has TRBV7-9 and TRBJ2-1, with 7 bases matching TRBD2. Unmatched junction bases numbered 6, after V lost 5 bases and J lost 5 bases. CDR1 is SEHNR and CDR2 is FQNEAQ in the germline V gene (reference sequence). The CDR3 extends over 14 amino acids.

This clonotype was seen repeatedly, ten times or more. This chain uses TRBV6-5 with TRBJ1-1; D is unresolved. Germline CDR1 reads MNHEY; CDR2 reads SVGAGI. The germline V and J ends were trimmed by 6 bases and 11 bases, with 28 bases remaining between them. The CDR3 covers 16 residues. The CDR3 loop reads CASRKRVVEDKGEAFF. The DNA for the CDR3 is TGTGCCAGCAGAAAAAGAGTTGTTGAAGACAAAGGTGAGGCTTTCTTT.

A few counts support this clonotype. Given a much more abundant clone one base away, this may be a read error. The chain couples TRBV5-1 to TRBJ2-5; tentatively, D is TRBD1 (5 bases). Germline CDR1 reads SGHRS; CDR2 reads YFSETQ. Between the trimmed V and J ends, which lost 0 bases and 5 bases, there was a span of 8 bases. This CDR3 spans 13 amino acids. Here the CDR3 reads CASSLEGFETQYF. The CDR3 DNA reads TGCGCCAGCAGCTTGGAGGGGTTTGAGACCCAGTACTTC. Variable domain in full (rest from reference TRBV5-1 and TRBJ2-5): KAGVTQTPRYLIKTRGQQVTLSCSPISGHRSVSWYQQTPGQGLQFLFEYFSETQRNKGNFPGRFSGRQFSNSRSEMNVSTLELGDSALYLCASSLEGFETQYFGPGTRLLVL.

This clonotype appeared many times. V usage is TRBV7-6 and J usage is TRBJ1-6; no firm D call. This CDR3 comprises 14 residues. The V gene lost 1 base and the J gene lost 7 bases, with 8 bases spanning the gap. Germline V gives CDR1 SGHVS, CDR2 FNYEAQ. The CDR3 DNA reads TGTGCCAGCAGCTTAGACCCTACCAATTCACCCCTCCACTTT. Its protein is CASSLDPTNSPLHF.

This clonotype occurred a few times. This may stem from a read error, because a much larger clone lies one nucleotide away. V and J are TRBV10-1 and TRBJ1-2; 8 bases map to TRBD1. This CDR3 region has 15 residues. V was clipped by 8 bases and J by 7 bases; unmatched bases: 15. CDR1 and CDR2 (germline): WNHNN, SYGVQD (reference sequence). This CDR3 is CASAPEGQGLSGYTF. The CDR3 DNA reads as TGCGCCAGCGCTCCCGAAGGACAGGGCCTAAGTGGCTACACCTTC.

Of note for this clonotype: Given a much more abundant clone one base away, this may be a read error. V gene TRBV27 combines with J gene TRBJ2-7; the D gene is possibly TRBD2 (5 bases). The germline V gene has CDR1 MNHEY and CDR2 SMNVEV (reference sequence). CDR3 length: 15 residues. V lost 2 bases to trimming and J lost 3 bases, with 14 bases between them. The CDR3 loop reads CASSLTGKENYEQYF. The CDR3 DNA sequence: TGTGCCAGCAGTTTAACGGGAAAGGAGAACTACGAGCAGTACTTC.

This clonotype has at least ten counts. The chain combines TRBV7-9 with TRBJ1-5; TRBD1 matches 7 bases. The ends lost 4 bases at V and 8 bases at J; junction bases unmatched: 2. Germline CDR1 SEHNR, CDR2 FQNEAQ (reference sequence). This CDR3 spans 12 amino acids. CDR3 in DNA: TGTGCCAGCAGCTACGACAGGGAGCCCCAGCATTTT. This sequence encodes CASSYDREPQHF. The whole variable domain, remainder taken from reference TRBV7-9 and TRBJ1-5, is DTGVSQNPRHKITKRGQNVTFRCDPISEHNRLYWYRQTLGQGPEFLTYFQNEAQLEKSRLLSDRFSAERPKGSFSTLEIQRTEQGDSAMYLCASSYDREPQHFGDGTRLSIL.

The DNA for the CDR3 is TGCAGTGCTAGAGACGGGAAAAGCACAGATACGCAGTATTTT. This encodes CSARDGKSTDTQYF. The V call is TRBV20-1, the J call TRBJ2-3, with D perhaps matching TRBD2 (5 bases). Germline-derived CDR1 and CDR2 are DFQATT and SNEGSKA (reference sequence). V dropped 0 bases and J dropped 0 bases, with 7 bases sitting between them. This CDR3 region has 14 residues.

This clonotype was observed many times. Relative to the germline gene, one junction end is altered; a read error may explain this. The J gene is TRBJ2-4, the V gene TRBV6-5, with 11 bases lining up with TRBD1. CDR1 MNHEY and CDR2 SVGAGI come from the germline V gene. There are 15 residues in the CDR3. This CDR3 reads CASSSSRDRGSWLDF. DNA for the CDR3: TGTGCCAGCAGTTCGTCCCGGGACAGGGGGTCGTGGCTGGACTTC.

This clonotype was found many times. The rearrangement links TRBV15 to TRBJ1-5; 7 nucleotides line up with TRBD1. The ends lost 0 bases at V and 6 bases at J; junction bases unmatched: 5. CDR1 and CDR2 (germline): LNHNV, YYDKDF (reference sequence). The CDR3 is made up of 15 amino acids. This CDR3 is CATSRDQGGGQPQHF. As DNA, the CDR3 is TGTGCCACCAGCAGAGATCAAGGGGGCGGTCAGCCCCAGCATTTT.

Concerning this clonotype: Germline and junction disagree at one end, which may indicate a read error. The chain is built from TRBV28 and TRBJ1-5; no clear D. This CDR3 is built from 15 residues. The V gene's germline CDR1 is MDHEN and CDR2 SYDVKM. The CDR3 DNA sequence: TGTGCCAGCAATTTATCGCCAGGCAGCAATCAGCCCCAGCATTTT. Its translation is CASNLSPGSNQPQHF.

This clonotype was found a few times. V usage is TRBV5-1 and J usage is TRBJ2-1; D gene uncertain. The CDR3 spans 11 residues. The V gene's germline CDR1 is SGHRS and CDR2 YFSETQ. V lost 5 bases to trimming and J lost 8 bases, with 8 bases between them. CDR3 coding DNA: TGCGCCAGCAGGGGTTTAGATGAGCAGTTCTTC. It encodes CASRGLDEQFF. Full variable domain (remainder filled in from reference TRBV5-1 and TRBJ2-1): KAGVTQTPRYLIKTRGQQVTLSCSPISGHRSVSWYQQTPGQGLQFLFEYFSETQRNKGNFPGRFSGRQFSNSRSEMNVSTLELGDSALYLCASRGLDEQFFGPGTRLTVL.

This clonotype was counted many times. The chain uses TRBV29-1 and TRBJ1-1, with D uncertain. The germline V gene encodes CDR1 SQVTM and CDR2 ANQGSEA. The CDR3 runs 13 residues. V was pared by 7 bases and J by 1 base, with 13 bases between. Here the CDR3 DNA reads TGCAGCGAGGGTCGGACGGCGAACACTGAAGCTTTCTTT. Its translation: CSEGRTANTEAFF.

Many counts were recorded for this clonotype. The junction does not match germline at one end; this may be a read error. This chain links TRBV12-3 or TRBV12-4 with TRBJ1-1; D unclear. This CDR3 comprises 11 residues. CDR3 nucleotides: TGTGCCAGCAGCTTAGGGACTGAAGCTTTCTTT. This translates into CASSLGTEAFF.

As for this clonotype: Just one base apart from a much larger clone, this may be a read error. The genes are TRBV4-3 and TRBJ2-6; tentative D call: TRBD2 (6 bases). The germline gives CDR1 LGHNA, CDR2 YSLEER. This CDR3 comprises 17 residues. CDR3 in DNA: TGCGCCAGCAGCCCAGCGGGTGAAAGCTCTGGGGACAACGTCCTGACTTTC. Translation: CASSPAGESSGDNVLTF.

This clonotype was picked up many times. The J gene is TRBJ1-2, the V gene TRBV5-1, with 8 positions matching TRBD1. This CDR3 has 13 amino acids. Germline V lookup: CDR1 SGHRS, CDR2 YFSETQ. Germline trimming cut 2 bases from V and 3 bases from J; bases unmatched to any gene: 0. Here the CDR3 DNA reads TGCGCCAGCAGCTTACAGGGGGACTATGGCTACACCTTC. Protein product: CASSLQGDYGYTF. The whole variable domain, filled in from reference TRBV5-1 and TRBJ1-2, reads KAGVTQTPRYLIKTRGQQVTLSCSPISGHRSVSWYQQTPGQGLQFLFEYFSETQRNKGNFPGRFSGRQFSNSRSEMNVSTLELGDSALYLCASSLQGDYGYTFGSGTRLTVV.

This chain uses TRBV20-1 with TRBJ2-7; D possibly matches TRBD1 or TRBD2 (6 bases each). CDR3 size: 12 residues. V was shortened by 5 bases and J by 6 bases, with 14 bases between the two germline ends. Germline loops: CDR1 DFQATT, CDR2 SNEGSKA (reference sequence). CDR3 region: CSAPVGGREQYF. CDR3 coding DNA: TGCAGTGCTCCGGTAGGGGGGCGCGAGCAGTACTTC.

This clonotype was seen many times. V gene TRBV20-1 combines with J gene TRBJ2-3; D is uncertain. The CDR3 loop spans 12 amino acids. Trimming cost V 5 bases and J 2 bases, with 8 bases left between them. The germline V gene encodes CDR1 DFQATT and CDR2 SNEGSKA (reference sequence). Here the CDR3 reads CSAPIYTDTQYF. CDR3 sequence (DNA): TGCAGTGCTCCCATATACACAGATACGCAGTATTTT.